One and the same sample provided the 20 T cell receptor beta chains below, sequenced in a study of cytomegalovirus exposure and HLA in healthy donors. Both 60 Vbeta primers and 13 Jbeta primers went into the PCR. Assay used: immunoSEQ multiplex PCR; TCRdb lists only in-frame clones, some missing. The table has about 160,000 clones, 75% to 90% seen once. The sample was PBMCs. These receptors were taken from a girl aged 2-10 years in good health and CMV-seropositive.

V gene TRBV2 combines with J gene TRBJ2-1; 10 bases line up with TRBD2. With V trimmed by 1 base and J by 5 bases, 2 bases remained unmatched. CDR1 is SNHLY and CDR2 is FYNNEI in the germline V gene. This CDR3 spans 15 amino acids. Written as DNA, the CDR3 is TGTGCCAGCAGTGAAGATAGCGGGAGGCACAATGAGCAGTTCTTC. As protein: CASSEDSGRHNEQFF.

As concerns this clone: A read error may produce the germline difference seen at one junction end. The chain links TRBV9 to TRBJ2-5; the D is unclear. From germline, CDR1 is SGDLS and CDR2 YYNGEE. The CDR3 is 14 residues long. Written as DNA, the CDR3 is TGTGCTAGCAGCGTAACGGGTCTACAAGAGACCCAGTACTTC. Amino acid sequence: CASSVTGLQETQYF.

The chain joins TRBV9 to TRBJ1-1; 8 bases are shared with TRBD1. The germline V gene encodes CDR1 SGDLS and CDR2 YYNGEE. V was pared by 3 bases and J by 0 bases, with 4 bases of the junction left unmatched. This CDR3 has 15 residues. DNA of the CDR3: TGTGCCAGCAGCGCCGGACAGGGTTTGAACACTGAAGCTTTCTTT. Translation: CASSAGQGLNTEAFF. Full variable domain (missing parts from reference TRBV9 and TRBJ1-1): DSGVTQTPKHLITATGQRVTLRCSPRSGDLSVYWYQQSLDQGLQFLIQYYNGEERAKGNILERFSAQQFPDLHSELNLSSLELGDSALYFCASSAGQGLNTEAFFGQGTRLTVV.

V is TRBV28 and J is TRBJ1-1; the D is unclear. Germline V gives CDR1 MDHEN, CDR2 SYDVKM. V was cut by 5 bases and J by 2 bases, with 3 bases left in between. This CDR3 comprises 11 residues. This CDR3 reads CASSHNTEAFF. The CDR3 DNA follows: TGTGCCAGCAGTCATAACACTGAAGCTTTCTTT. Full variable domain (remainder filled in from reference TRBV28 and TRBJ1-1): DVKVTQSSRYLVKRTGEKVFLECVQDMDHENMFWYRQDPGLGLRLIYFSYDVKMKEKGDIPEGYSVSREKKERFSLILESASTNQTSMYLCASSHNTEAFFGQGTRLTVV.

The rearrangement links TRBV5-1 to TRBJ2-2; no firm D call. V dropped 4 bases and J dropped 0 bases, with 4 bases sitting between them. The CDR3 totals 13 residues. The germline gives CDR1 SGHRS, CDR2 YFSETQ. The CDR3 DNA reads as TGCGCCAGCAGCGCGTCGAACACCGGGGAGCTGTTTTTT. This gives the protein CASSASNTGELFF.

The chain recombines TRBV7-2 with TRBJ2-7; 13 bases map to TRBD2. The V gene end was trimmed by 5 bases and the J gene end by 6 bases; junction bases not matched to a gene: 7. From germline, CDR1 is SGHTA and CDR2 FQGNSA. The CDR3 has 15 residues. CDR3: CASSHGLAGVGEQYF. In DNA form, the CDR3 reads TGTGCCAGCAGCCACGGACTAGCGGGAGTCGGCGAGCAGTACTTC.

CDR3 region: CASSYRAEAFF. CDR3 nucleotides: TGTGCCAGCAGTTATCGGGCTGAAGCTTTCTTT. The gene calls are TRBV6-6 and TRBJ1-1; D uncertain. The CDR3 length is 11 residues. V gave up 3 bases and J gave up 6 bases, with 5 bases separating them. Germline V gene data show CDR1 as MNHNY and CDR2 as SVGAGI (reference sequence).

This sequence joins TRBV5-1 and TRBJ2-3, with D tentatively TRBD1 (5 bases). This CDR3 spans 16 amino acids. Trimming pared 3 bases from V and 3 bases from J, leaving 17 bases between. Germline CDR1 SGHRS, CDR2 YFSETQ. The CDR3 sequence is CASSSGQGRFTDTQYF. DNA for the CDR3: TGCGCCAGCAGCTCAGGACAAGGACGGTTTACAGATACGCAGTATTTT.

This clone was detected once. The rearrangement joins TRBV7-9 to TRBJ2-1; 10 positions match TRBD2. The CDR3 is 14 residues long. The trim removed 10 bases at V and 5 bases at J, leaving 8 bases unmatched. The germline CDR1 and CDR2 sequences are SEHNR and FQNEAQ (reference sequence). The CDR3 here is CATLVLAGDNEQFF. The CDR3 DNA follows: TGTGCCACCTTGGTCCTAGCGGGAGACAATGAGCAGTTCTTC.

In this sample, this clone turned up once. The rearrangement joins TRBV13 to TRBJ2-5, with D unresolved. V dropped 4 bases and J dropped 4 bases, with 7 bases sitting between them. CDR3 size: 12 residues. From germline, CDR1 is PRHDT and CDR2 FYEKMQ (reference sequence). CDR3 nucleotide sequence: TGTGCCAGCAGCTCTGAGCGAGAGACCCAGTACTTC. It encodes CASSSERETQYF.

This rearrangement joins TRBV28 to TRBJ2-1; TRBD2 might be the D (5 bases). This CDR3 is 15 amino acids long. Germline V gene sequence: CDR1 MDHEN, CDR2 SYDVKM. CDR3 amino acids: CVVMWRTGSYNEQFF. The CDR3 DNA reads as TGTGTAGTAATGTGGCGGACTGGCTCCTACAATGAGCAGTTCTTC.

The chain combines TRBV13 with TRBJ2-7; D unresolved. This CDR3 is 12 amino acids long. The germline V gene has CDR1 PRHDT and CDR2 FYEKMQ (reference sequence). V was trimmed by 5 bases and J by 0 bases, leaving 5 bases between them. As DNA, the CDR3 is TGTGCCAGCAGCCCTCTCTCCTACGAGCAGTACTTC. Protein sequence: CASSPLSYEQYF.

This clone has a handful of counts. The chain recombines TRBV4-1 with TRBJ2-5; 10 nucleotides agree with TRBD1. The end of the DNA is better explained by TRBJ2-7, so the J call may be wrong. CDR1 and CDR2 (germline): MGHRA, YSYEKL. CDR3 size: 15 residues. The CDR3 here is CASSQEDRGRNEQYF. The CDR3 DNA is TGCGCCAGCAGCCAAGAAGACAGGGGGCGTAACGAGCAGTACTTC.

The chain employs TRBV5-1 and TRBJ1-2; D is unclear. The CDR3 length is 13 residues. Germline CDR1 reads SGHRS; CDR2 reads YFSETQ. Trimming took 0 bases from V and 2 from J, leaving 5 bases between them. Here the CDR3 DNA reads TGCGCCAGCAGCTTGGTACGGAACTATGGCTACACCTTC. Translating it yields CASSLVRNYGYTF.

The gene calls are TRBV13 and TRBJ2-6, with D tentatively TRBD1 (5 bases). Per germline, CDR1 PRHDT and CDR2 FYEKMQ (reference sequence). Trimming pared 1 base from V and 1 base from J, leaving 11 bases between. CDR3 length: 17 residues. CDR3 amino acids: CASSLDRPESGANVLTF. In nucleotides, the CDR3 is TGTGCCAGCAGCTTAGACAGGCCTGAATCTGGGGCCAACGTCCTGACTTTC.

The chain is built from TRBV5-1 and TRBJ2-1; D might be TRBD2 (5 bases). V lost 4 bases, J lost 0 bases, and 5 bases lay in between. The CDR3 is 13 residues long. Germline V gene data show CDR1 as SGHRS and CDR2 as YFSETQ. DNA for the CDR3: TGCGCCAGCAGCGAGGGCTCCTACAATGAGCAGTTCTTC. This sequence encodes CASSEGSYNEQFF.

V usage is TRBV6-1 and J usage is TRBJ2-5; TRBD2 aligns across 15 bases. V dropped 6 bases and J dropped 9; count of bases not matched to a gene: 8. Germline V gene lookup returns CDR1 MNHNS and CDR2 SASEGT. This CDR3 region has 15 residues. The CDR3 region has the DNA TGTGCCAGCAGGAGGACTAGCGGGGGGGGAACGGCCCAGTACTTC. Its protein is CASRRTSGGGTAQYF.

In this sample, this clone turned up a few times. The CDR3 protein is CASSLAGGASYF. CDR3 DNA sequence: TGTGCCAGCAGCTTAGCGGGCGGGGCCAGCTACTTC. The chain uses TRBV7-2 and TRBJ2-7; D may be TRBD2 (6 bases). This CDR3 spans 12 amino acids. V shed 0 bases and J shed 13 bases, with 13 bases lying between them. Germline values: CDR1 SGHTA, CDR2 FQGNSA.

V usage is TRBV19 and J usage is TRBJ1-1; a weak D match, TRBD1 (5 bases). In germline, CDR1 is LNHDA, CDR2 SQIVND (reference sequence). The CDR3 spans 16 residues. With 7 bases removed from V and 3 bases from J, the gap between germline ends came to 21 bases. The CDR3 DNA follows: TGTGCCAGTATCCTGTGGGCACCCCAAGGGGACACTGAAGCTTTCTTT. Residues: CASILWAPQGDTEAFF.

The J gene is TRBJ2-2, the V gene TRBV9; 8 bases match TRBD2. There are 18 residues in the CDR3. Germline V gene lookup returns CDR1 SGDLS and CDR2 YYNGEE. V lost 3 bases and J lost 5; bases outside the gene matches: 15. The CDR3: CASSADGTRHTLTGELFF. CDR3 coding DNA: TGTGCCAGCAGCGCCGACGGGACTAGACACACCTTAACCGGGGAGCTGTTTTTT.